This is a list of T cell receptor beta chains from one sample in a study of T-cell memory formation after mild COVID-19. TCRdb independently ran MiXCR on the 5' RACE reads; one entry per CDR3 protein. The sample records a few hundred thousand distinct CDR3 sequences, 20% to 25% being singletons. Sequences were obtained from PBMCs or a T cell subset sorted from them (not recorded which). These receptors all stem from an adult woman who had mild COVID-19 (a few samples of this study predate the infection). Cell type and time point are not known. The CDR3 runs from the conserved cysteine through the conserved F or W. The D gene is left open where the match is weak. Clone size is given for some rows only: seen once, a few or many times, or a class if the clone is expanded.

>TRBD1|TRBJ2-1|TRBV24-1|.
CATSALGQGDNEQFF
TGTGCCACCAGTGCCCTCGGACAGGGTGACAATGAGCAGTTCTTC
>.|TRBJ2-1|TRBV19|.
CASTTTGGLDEQFF
TGTGCCAGTACCACCACGGGCGGACTCGATGAGCAGTTCTTC
>.|TRBJ2-5|TRBV14|few
CASSKGEQETQYF
TGTGCCAGCAGCAAAGGAGAGCAAGAGACCCAGTACTTC
>.|TRBJ1-2|TRBV7-8|.
CASSSGLPGGYGYTF
TGTGCCAGCAGCTCCGGACTGCCGGGGGGGTATGGCTACACCTTC
>TRBD1|TRBJ2-3|TRBV7-9|.
CASSSPFRDRANTQYF
TGTGCCAGCAGTTCCCCATTCCGGGACAGGGCTAATACGCAGTATTTT
>TRBD2|TRBJ2-5|TRBV7-2|.
CASSRGLVGETQYF
TGTGCCAGCAGCAGAGGACTAGTTGGGGAGACCCAGTACTTC
>TRBD1|TRBJ2-1|TRBV7-9|.
CASSLGTGSGNEQFF
TGTGCCAGCAGCCTAGGGACAGGATCGGGTAATGAGCAGTTCTTC
>TRBD2|TRBJ2-3|TRBV7-3|.
CASSLGSLATDTQYF
TGTGCCAGCAGCTTAGGTTCACTAGCGACAGATACGCAGTATTTT
>.|TRBJ2-3|TRBV7-9|.
CASSREFVQGKDTQYF
TGTGCCAGCAGCCGAGAATTTGTCCAGGGGAAGGATACGCAGTATTTT
>TRBD1|TRBJ2-7|TRBV18|few
CASSGDRGLEQYF
TGTGCCAGCTCAGGGGACAGGGGGCTTGAGCAGTACTTC
>.|TRBJ1-2|TRBV29-1|.
CSVVVSLEGYTF
TGCAGCGTTGTGGTTTCCCTGGAAGGCTACACCTTC
>.|TRBJ1-2|TRBV4-1|few
CASSQDRALASGYTF
TGCGCCAGCAGCCAAGACCGGGCTCTAGCCTCTGGCTACACCTTC
>.|TRBJ2-6|TRBV4-3|many
CASSQDPAAGANVLTF
TGCGCCAGCAGCCAAGATCCGGCAGCTGGGGCCAACGTCCTGACTTTC
>TRBD1|TRBJ2-1|TRBV9|.
CASSKKGAGLLDNEQFF
TGTGCCAGCAGCAAGAAGGGGGCCGGACTCCTGGACAATGAGCAGTTCTTC
>.|TRBJ2-6|TRBV18|.
CASSPVKAGANVLTF
TGTGCCAGCTCACCCGTGAAGGCTGGGGCCAACGTCCTGACTTTC
>.|TRBJ2-5|TRBV7-9|.
CASSARDSLQETQYF
TGTGCCAGCAGCGCCCGGGACTCCCTCCAAGAGACCCAGTACTTC
>.|TRBJ1-2|TRBV9|.
CASSVGRATDGYTF
TGTGCCAGCAGCGTAGGGAGAGCCACGGATGGCTACACCTTC
>.|TRBJ2-1|TRBV4-3|many
CASSQEGGGLNNEQFF
TGCGCCAGCAGCCAGGAAGGGGGAGGATTGAACAATGAGCAGTTCTTC